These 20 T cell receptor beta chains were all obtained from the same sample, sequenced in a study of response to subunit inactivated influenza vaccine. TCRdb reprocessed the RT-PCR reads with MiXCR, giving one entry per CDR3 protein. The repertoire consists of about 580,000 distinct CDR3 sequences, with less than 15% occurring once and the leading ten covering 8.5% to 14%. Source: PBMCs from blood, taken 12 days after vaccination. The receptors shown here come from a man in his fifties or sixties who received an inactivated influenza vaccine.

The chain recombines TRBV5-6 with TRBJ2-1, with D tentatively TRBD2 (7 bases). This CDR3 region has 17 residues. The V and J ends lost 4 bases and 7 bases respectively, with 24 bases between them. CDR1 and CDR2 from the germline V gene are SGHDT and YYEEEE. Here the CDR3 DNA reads TGTGCCAGCAGCCGACGATCACGACGGGGGGCAAGGAATGAGCAGTTCTTC. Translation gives CASSRRSRRGARNEQFF.

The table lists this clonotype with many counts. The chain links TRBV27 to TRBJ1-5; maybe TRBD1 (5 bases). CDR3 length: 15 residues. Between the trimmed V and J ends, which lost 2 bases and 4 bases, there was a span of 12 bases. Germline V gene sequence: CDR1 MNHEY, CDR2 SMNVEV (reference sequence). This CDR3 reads CASSLTRGGNQPQHF. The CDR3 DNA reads TGTGCCAGCAGTTTAACTCGGGGGGGAAATCAGCCCCAGCATTTT.

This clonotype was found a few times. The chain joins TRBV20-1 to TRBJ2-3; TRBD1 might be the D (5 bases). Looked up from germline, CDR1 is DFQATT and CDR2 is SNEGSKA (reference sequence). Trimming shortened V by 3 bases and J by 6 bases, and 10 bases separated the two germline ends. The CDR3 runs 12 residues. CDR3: CSASAPGDTQYF. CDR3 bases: TGCAGTGCTAGTGCGCCAGGGGATACGCAGTATTTT.

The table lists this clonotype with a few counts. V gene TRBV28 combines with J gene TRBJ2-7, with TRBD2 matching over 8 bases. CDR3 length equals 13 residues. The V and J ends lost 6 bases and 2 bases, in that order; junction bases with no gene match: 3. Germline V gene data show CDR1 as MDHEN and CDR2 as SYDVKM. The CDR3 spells CASSGTRAYEQYF. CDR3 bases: TGTGCCAGCAGCGGGACTAGGGCCTACGAGCAGTACTTC.

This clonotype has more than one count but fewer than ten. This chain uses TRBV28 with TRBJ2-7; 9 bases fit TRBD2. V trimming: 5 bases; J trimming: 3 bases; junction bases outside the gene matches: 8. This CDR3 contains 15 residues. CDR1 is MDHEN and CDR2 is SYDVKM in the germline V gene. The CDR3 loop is CASSRIAGVSYEQYF. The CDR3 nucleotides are TGTGCCAGCAGTCGGATAGCGGGAGTGAGCTACGAGCAGTACTTC.

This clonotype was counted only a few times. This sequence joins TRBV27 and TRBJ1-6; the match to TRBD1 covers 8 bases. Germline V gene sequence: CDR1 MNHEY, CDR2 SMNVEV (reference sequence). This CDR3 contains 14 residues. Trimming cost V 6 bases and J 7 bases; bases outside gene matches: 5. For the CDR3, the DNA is TGTGCCAGCAGGCAGACAGGGGCAAATTCACCCCTCCACTTT. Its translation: CASRQTGANSPLHF.

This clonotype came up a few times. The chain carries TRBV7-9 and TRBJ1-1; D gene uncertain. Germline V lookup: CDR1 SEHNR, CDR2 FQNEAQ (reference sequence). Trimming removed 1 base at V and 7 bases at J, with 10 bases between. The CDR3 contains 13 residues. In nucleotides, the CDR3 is TGTGCCAGCAGCTTAGGGCATAAATTTGAAGCTTTCTTT. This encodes CASSLGHKFEAFF.

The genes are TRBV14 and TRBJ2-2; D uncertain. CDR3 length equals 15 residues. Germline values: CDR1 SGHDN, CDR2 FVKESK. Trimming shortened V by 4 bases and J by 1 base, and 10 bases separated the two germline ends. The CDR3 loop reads CASSPSYRNTGELFF. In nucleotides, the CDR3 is TGTGCCAGCAGCCCATCTTACAGGAACACCGGGGAGCTGTTTTTT.

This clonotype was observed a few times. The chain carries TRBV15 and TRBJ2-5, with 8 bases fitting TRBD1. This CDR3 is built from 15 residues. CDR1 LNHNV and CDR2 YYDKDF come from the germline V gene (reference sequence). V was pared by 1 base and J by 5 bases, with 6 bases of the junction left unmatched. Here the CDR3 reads CATSRGQGAVETQYF. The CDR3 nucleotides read TGTGCCACCAGCAGAGGTCAGGGGGCAGTTGAGACCCAGTACTTC. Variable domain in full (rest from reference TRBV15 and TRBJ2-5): DAMVIQNPRYQVTQFGKPVTLSCSQTLNHNVMYWYQQKSSQAPKLLFHYYDKDFNNEADTPDNFQSRRPNTSFCFLDIRSPGLGDTAMYLCATSRGQGAVETQYFGPGTRLLVL.

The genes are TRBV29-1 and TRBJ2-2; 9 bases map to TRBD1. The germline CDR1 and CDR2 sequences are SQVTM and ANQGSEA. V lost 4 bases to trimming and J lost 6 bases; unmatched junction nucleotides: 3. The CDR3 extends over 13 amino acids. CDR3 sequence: CSVGQGGSGELFF. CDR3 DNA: TGCAGCGTTGGACAGGGGGGATCCGGGGAGCTGTTTTTT.

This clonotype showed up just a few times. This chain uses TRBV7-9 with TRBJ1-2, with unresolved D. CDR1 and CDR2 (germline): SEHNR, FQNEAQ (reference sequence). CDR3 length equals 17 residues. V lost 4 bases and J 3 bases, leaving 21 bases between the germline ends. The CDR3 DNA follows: TGTGCCAGCAGCTCCCCTCGGGAGTCGAGGATAGACTATGGCTACACCTTC. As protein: CASSSPRESRIDYGYTF.

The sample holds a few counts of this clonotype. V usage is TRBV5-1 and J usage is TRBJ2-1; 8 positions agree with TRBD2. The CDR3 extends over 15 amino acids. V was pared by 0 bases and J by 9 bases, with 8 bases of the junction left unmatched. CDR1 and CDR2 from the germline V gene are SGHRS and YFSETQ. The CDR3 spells CASSLEGLGIVEQFF. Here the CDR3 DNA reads TGCGCCAGCAGCTTGGAGGGACTAGGTATAGTTGAGCAGTTCTTC.

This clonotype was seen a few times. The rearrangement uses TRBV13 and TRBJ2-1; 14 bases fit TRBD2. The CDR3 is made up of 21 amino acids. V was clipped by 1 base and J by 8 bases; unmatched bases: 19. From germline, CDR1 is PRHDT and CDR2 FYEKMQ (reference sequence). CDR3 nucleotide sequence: TGTGCCAGCAGCTTAGCGGCCCAGACGTTCGGGACTAGCGGGAGTTTCGATGAGCAGTTCTTC. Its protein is CASSLAAQTFGTSGSFDEQFF.

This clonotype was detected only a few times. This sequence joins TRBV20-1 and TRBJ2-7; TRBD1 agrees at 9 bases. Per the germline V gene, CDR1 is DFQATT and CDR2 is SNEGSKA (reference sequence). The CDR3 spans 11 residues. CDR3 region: CSQQQGAEQYF. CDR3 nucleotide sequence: TGCAGCCAACAACAGGGGGCCGAGCAGTACTTC.

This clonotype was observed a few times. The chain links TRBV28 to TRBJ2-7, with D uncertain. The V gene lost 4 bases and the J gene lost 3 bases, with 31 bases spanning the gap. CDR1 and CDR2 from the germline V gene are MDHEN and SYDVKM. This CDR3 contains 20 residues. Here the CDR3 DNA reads TGTGCCAGCAGTTCCGTCCTTCCTGAGGCAGGAGCGCCTCAAGTCTACGAGCAGTACTTC. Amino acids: CASSSVLPEAGAPQVYEQYF.

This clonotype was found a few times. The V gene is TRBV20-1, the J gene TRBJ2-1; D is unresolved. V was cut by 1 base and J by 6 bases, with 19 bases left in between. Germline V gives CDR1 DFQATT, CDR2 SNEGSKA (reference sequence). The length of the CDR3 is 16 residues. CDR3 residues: CSARVKWRKVPNEQFF. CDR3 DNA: TGCAGTGCTAGAGTCAAATGGCGGAAGGTGCCCAATGAGCAGTTCTTC.

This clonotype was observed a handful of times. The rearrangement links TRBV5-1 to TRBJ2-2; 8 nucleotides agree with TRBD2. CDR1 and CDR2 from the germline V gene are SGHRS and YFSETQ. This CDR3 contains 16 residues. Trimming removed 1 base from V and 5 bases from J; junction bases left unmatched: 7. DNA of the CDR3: TGCGCCAGCAGCTTGCGGAGCGGGGGTTCAACCGGGGAGCTGTTTTTT. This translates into CASSLRSGGSTGELFF.

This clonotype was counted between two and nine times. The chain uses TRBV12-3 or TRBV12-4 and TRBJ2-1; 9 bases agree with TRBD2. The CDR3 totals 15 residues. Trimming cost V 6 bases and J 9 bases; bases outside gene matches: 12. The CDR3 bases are TGTGCCAGCAGCTCCCATAGCGGGAGAAGAATTGAGCAGTTCTTC. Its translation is CASSSHSGRRIEQFF.

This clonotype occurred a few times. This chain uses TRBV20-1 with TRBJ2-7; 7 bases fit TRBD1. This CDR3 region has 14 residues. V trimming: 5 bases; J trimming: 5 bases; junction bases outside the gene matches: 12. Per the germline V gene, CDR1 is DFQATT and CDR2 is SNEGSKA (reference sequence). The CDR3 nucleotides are TGCAGTGCTGACCCGGGACAGCGGATCCACGAGCAGTACTTC. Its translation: CSADPGQRIHEQYF.

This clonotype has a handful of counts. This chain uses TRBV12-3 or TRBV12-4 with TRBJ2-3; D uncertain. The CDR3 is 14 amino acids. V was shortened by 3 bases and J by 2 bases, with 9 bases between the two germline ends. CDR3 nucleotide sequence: TGTGCCAGCAGTTTTTTGAGATTCACAGATACGCAGTATTTT. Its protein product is CASSFLRFTDTQYF.